One and the same sample provided the 8 T cell receptor beta chains below, sequenced in a study of response to subunit inactivated influenza vaccine (dated by TCRdb to between 2018 and 2020). Preparation of the library involved RT-PCR. TCRdb records Illumina HiSeq 2500 as the sequencer. TCRdb itself trimmed the public reads at Q25 with fastp, ran MiXCR and retained productive beta chains. Identical CDR3 protein sequences are pooled into one entry, listed with their most common genes and DNA. The sample profile shows 860,000 or so distinct CDR3 sequences; around 20% of them were found once. The top ten hold roughly a tenth of the sample. Sequenced material: PBMCs from blood, taken around 5 days after vaccination. Receptor source: a middle-aged man who received an inactivated influenza vaccine. Donor details come from another sample of the same person, matched by shared clones.

The table lists this clonotype with a few counts. The chain carries TRBV20-1 and TRBJ2-6, with 9 bases matching TRBD1. J gave up 0 bases and V 2 bases, and 5 bases lay outside the gene matches. In germline, CDR1 is DFQATT, CDR2 SNEGSKA (reference sequence). The CDR3 has 17 residues. The CDR3 DNA sequence: TGCAGTGCTAGACCTGGGGACAGGGACTCTGGGGCCAACGTCCTGACTTTC. Its translation: CSARPGDRDSGANVLTF.

The table lists this clonotype with a few counts. The V gene is TRBV12-3 or TRBV12-4, the J gene TRBJ1-2; no clear D gene. Trimming cost V 1 base and J 8 bases, with 23 bases left between them. CDR3 length: 17 amino acids. The CDR3 sequence: CASSLVGLQSPKEGYTF. CDR3 coding DNA: TGTGCCAGCAGTTTAGTAGGGCTTCAATCACCGAAGGAGGGCTACACCTTC.

V gene TRBV20-1 combines with J gene TRBJ1-1; a possible D gene is TRBD1 (5 bases). The V and J ends lost 3 bases and 0 bases respectively, with 11 bases between them. CDR1 DFQATT and CDR2 SNEGSKA come from the germline V gene (reference sequence). This CDR3 has 14 amino acids. The CDR3 here is CSARGVRVNTEAFF. The CDR3, as DNA: TGCAGTGCTAGGGGGGTTCGAGTGAACACTGAAGCTTTCTTT.

V gene TRBV5-1 combines with J gene TRBJ2-7; the D is unclear. V lost 6 bases and J 3 bases, leaving 7 bases between the germline ends. This CDR3 has 11 residues. Looked up from germline, CDR1 is SGHRS and CDR2 is YFSETQ. CDR3 sequence: CASTSNYEQYF. The CDR3 region has the DNA TGCGCCAGCACCTCGAACTACGAGCAGTACTTC.

This clonotype was seen a handful of times. The V gene is TRBV20-1, the J gene TRBJ1-1; 7 bases match TRBD1. CDR3 length: 15 residues. The J segment lost 1 base and the V segment lost 2 bases, leaving 7 bases of the junction unmatched. Germline lookup yields CDR1 DFQATT and CDR2 SNEGSKA (reference sequence). The CDR3: CSARSTGTANTEAFF. CDR3 DNA sequence: TGCAGTGCTAGAAGCACCGGGACAGCGAACACTGAAGCTTTCTTT.

The V gene is TRBV10-3, the J gene TRBJ2-7; 7 nucleotides match TRBD1. V was clipped by 10 bases and J by 0 bases; unmatched bases: 6. There are 13 residues in the CDR3. Germline CDR1 ENHRY, CDR2 SYGVKD. The CDR3: CASNTGASYEQYF. In DNA form, the CDR3 reads TGTGCCAGTAACACAGGGGCCTCCTACGAGCAGTACTTC.

The V and J genes are TRBV9 and TRBJ2-7, with D possibly TRBD1 on 5 matching bases. V was cut by 4 bases and J by 2 bases, with 10 bases left in between. This CDR3 spans 13 amino acids. In germline, CDR1 is SGDLS, CDR2 YYNGEE. The CDR3, as DNA: TGTGCCAGCAGCCCAACGGACACCTACGAGCAGTACTTC. Its translation: CASSPTDTYEQYF.

In its sample, this clonotype was seen many times. The V and J genes are TRBV5-1 and TRBJ2-1; 7 nucleotides agree with TRBD1. The CDR3 sequence is 15 residues long. J gave up 2 bases and V 5 bases, and 7 bases lay outside the gene matches. In germline, CDR1 is SGHRS, CDR2 YFSETQ. The CDR3 sequence is CASSLTGAAYNEQFF. In DNA, the CDR3 is TGCGCCAGCAGTCTAACAGGGGCGGCCTACAATGAGCAGTTCTTC.